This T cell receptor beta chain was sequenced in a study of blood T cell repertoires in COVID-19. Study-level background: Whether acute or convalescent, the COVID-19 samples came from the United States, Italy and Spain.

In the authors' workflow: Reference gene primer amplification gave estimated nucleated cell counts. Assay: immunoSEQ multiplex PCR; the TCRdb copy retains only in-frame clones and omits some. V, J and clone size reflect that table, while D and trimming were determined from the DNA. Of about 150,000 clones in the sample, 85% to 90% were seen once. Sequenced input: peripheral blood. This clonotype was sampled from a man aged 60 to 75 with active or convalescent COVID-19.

The CDR3 reads CASSAPRQGETQYF. The CDR3 DNA sequence: TGTGCCAGCAGCGCCCCTAGGCAGGGAGAGACCCAGTACTTC. The chain has TRBV7-2 and TRBJ2-5; a weak D match, TRBD1 (5 bases). This CDR3 is 14 amino acids long. The germline CDR1 and CDR2 sequences are SGHTA and FQGNSA. Trimming shortened V by 5 bases and J by 4 bases, and 14 bases separated the two germline ends.